This T cell receptor beta chain was found in a study of post-analysis software for immune sequencing data. Points on this clonotype: Its antigen is still unknown.

The library was made from cDNA and included unique molecular identifiers. TCRdb analysed the PCR reads with MiXCR anew, one entry per CDR3 protein. The table lists around 710,000 distinct CDR3 sequences, 46% of them singletons. Whole-study findings and limits: Several TRBV segments (TRBV5-6, TRBV5-1 and TRBV20-1 among them) occurred more frequently in patients than in controls. Those samples that were prepared in the same batch co-clustered strongly by F measure.

Germline V CDR1 and CDR2: DFQATT, SNEGSKA (reference sequence). The CDR3 sequence is 13 residues long. V lost 0 bases, J lost 7 bases, and 12 bases lay in between. This rearrangement joins TRBV20-1 to TRBJ1-2; D remains unclear. The sequenced sample was blood. This TCR was recovered from a girl aged 5 to 17 with multiple sclerosis. Here the CDR3 reads CSARDQAGPGYTF. For the CDR3, the DNA is TGCAGTGCTAGAGATCAGGCCGGCCCTGGCTACACCTTC.